The 29 T cell receptor beta chains below come from one sample, sequenced in a study of spatial heterogeneity in lung cancer. Time point specified: sample taken at primary tumor resection. Unsorted tumor, nontumor lung tissue or cryopreserved PBMC supplied the whole RNA. TCRdb itself ran the 5' RACE reads through MiXCR, one entry per CDR3 protein. The sample has around 87,000 distinct CDR3 sequences, less than 15% seen once. The starting material was PBMCs, obtained at surgery. These receptors were collected from a male donor with early-stage non-small cell lung cancer.

The table lists this clonotype with a few counts. One end of the junction is discordant with germline, which a read error may explain. The V gene is TRBV7-2, the J gene TRBJ2-1; 8 positions match TRBD2. The CDR3 runs to 15 residues. Germline loops: CDR1 SGHTA, CDR2 FQGNSA. This CDR3 reads CANSPGTRTSEEQFF. CDR3 in DNA: TGTGCCAACAGCCCCGGGACTAGGACTTCGGAGGAGCAGTTCTTC. Combining the CDR3 with reference TRBV7-2 and TRBJ2-1 gives the whole variable domain GAGVSQSPSNKVTEKGKDVELRCDPISGHTALYWYRQSLGQGLEFLIYFQGNSAPDKSGLPSDRFSAERTGGSVSTLTIQRTQQEDSAVYLCANSPGTRTSEEQFFGPGTRLTVL.

The CDR3 coding sequence is TGTGCCAGCAGCTTCGGGACTAGCGGGAGCAATGAGCAGTTCTTC. Translating gives CASSFGTSGSNEQFF. The chain recombines TRBV7-9 with TRBJ2-1; the match to TRBD2 covers 14 bases. The length of the CDR3 is 15 residues. Germline trimming cut 3 bases from V and 6 bases from J; bases unmatched to any gene: 1. Germline V gene sequence: CDR1 SEHNR, CDR2 FQNEAQ (reference sequence).

This clonotype turned up a few times. The rearrangement links TRBV4-2 to TRBJ2-1; tentatively, D is TRBD2 (6 bases). The V end was cut by 4 bases, the J end by 5 bases, with 15 bases between. Germline V lookup: CDR1 LGHNA, CDR2 YNFKEQ. The CDR3 totals 15 residues. The CDR3 sequence: CASSPFRTIDNEQFF. Written as DNA, the CDR3 is TGTGCCAGCAGCCCGTTTAGGACTATAGACAATGAGCAGTTCTTC.

This chain connects TRBV5-1 to TRBJ2-7, with D perhaps matching TRBD2 (5 bases). CDR1 and CDR2 from the germline V gene are SGHRS and YFSETQ. The CDR3 has 14 residues. Trimming took off 3 bases at V and 2 bases at J, with 12 bases between the two ends. The CDR3 DNA sequence: TGCGCCAGCAGCTGGACCGAGGGCCCCTACGAGCAGTACTTC. This encodes CASSWTEGPYEQYF.

The chain couples TRBV2 to TRBJ1-1, with D perhaps TRBD1 (5 bases). Trimming removed 2 bases from V and 6 bases from J, with 10 bases in between. The germline gives CDR1 SNHLY, CDR2 FYNNEI. The CDR3 length is 13 residues. CDR3 in amino acids: CASSESGLSEAFF. For the CDR3, the DNA is TGTGCCAGCAGTGAATCAGGGTTGTCTGAAGCTTTCTTT. The full variable domain, with the rest looked up from reference TRBV2 and TRBJ1-1, is EPEVTQTPSHQVTQMGQEVILRCVPISNHLYFYWYRQILGQKVEFLVSFYNNEISEKSEIFDDQFSVERPDGSNFTLKIRSTKLEDSAMYFCASSESGLSEAFFGQGTRLTVV.

The V and J genes are TRBV28 and TRBJ1-4; no reliable D call. CDR3 length: 13 residues. V lost 9 bases and J 10 bases, leaving 18 bases between the germline ends. Per germline, CDR1 MDHEN and CDR2 SYDVKM. CDR3 residues: CASVSFTPGKLFF. The CDR3 DNA is TGTGCCAGTGTATCTTTTACACCCGGAAAACTGTTTTTT.

There are many counts of this clonotype. The rearrangement uses TRBV5-5 and TRBJ1-2; 9 bases are a match to TRBD1. The junction had 5 bases not matched to a gene; V was cut back by 4 bases and J by 1 base. Looked up from germline, CDR1 is SGHKS and CDR2 is YYEKEE (reference sequence). The CDR3 has 15 amino acids. This chain's CDR3 is CASSPGQGLNYGYTF. The CDR3 DNA reads TGTGCCAGCAGCCCCGGACAGGGGCTTAACTATGGCTACACCTTC.

This clonotype was seen more than once but under ten times. The chain is built from TRBV20-1 and TRBJ1-5; 7 nucleotides line up with TRBD1. The CDR3 runs 16 residues. CDR1 is DFQATT, CDR2 SNEGSKA, per germline (reference sequence). Trimming cost V 0 bases and J 4 bases; bases outside gene matches: 9. The CDR3 region has the DNA TGCAGTGCTAGAGATAGCAGGGGGTTAAGTAATCAGCCCCAGCATTTT. This translates into CSARDSRGLSNQPQHF.

This clonotype was detected a few times. The chain carries TRBV27 and TRBJ2-1, with 9 positions matching TRBD2. V shed 10 bases and J 6 bases; nucleotides not matched to a gene: 10. From germline, CDR1 is MNHEY and CDR2 SMNVEV (reference sequence). This CDR3 has 14 amino acids. CDR3 loop: CATRLRGGGNEQFF. The CDR3 DNA is TGTGCCACTCGTTTGCGGGGGGGCGGCAATGAGCAGTTCTTC.

This chain joins TRBV9 and TRBJ1-1, with 7 bases identical to TRBD1. The J segment lost 3 bases and the V segment lost 0 bases, leaving 5 bases of the junction unmatched. CDR1 and CDR2 from the germline V gene are SGDLS and YYNGEE. The CDR3 sequence is 15 residues long. The CDR3 is CASSVGKGADTEAFF. The CDR3 bases are TGTGCCAGCAGCGTAGGAAAGGGGGCGGACACTGAAGCTTTCTTT. Variable domain in full (rest from reference TRBV9 and TRBJ1-1): DSGVTQTPKHLITATGQRVTLRCSPRSGDLSVYWYQQSLDQGLQFLIQYYNGEERAKGNILERFSAQQFPDLHSELNLSSLELGDSALYFCASSVGKGADTEAFFGQGTRLTVV.

The gene calls are TRBV3-1 and TRBJ1-1, with D uncertain. V dropped 8 bases and J dropped 0 bases, with 10 bases sitting between them. This CDR3 has 13 residues. Germline V gives CDR1 LGHDT, CDR2 YNNKEL (reference sequence). CDR3 DNA: TGTGCCAGCTCACAGACCTTGAACACTGAAGCTTTCTTT. Translation gives CASSQTLNTEAFF.

Many counts were recorded for this clonotype. J is TRBJ2-1 and V is TRBV10-1; no clear D. Germline CDR1 and CDR2: WNHNN and SYGVQD (reference sequence). The CDR3 is 11 residues long. The V and J ends lost 6 bases and 6 bases respectively, with 6 bases between them. The CDR3 here is CASSGSNEQFF. CDR3 nucleotides: TGCGCCAGCAGCGGATCCAATGAGCAGTTCTTC.

This clonotype appeared a few times. The chain couples TRBV20-1 to TRBJ1-2; D is perhaps TRBD1 (5 bases). Germline assignment: CDR1 DFQATT and CDR2 SNEGSKA (reference sequence). V was cut by 3 bases and J by 8 bases, with 10 bases left in between. CDR3 length: 11 amino acids. CDR3 sequence: CSARSREGYTF. The DNA of the CDR3 is TGCAGTGCTAGGTCCAGGGAAGGCTACACCTTC.

The rearrangement joins TRBV19 to TRBJ1-5, with 7 bases identical to TRBD1. Trimming removed 3 bases from V and 6 bases from J; junction bases left unmatched: 8. In germline, CDR1 is LNHDA, CDR2 SQIVND (reference sequence). This CDR3 comprises 15 residues. CDR3 region: CASSMRQGGGQPQHF. In DNA, the CDR3 is TGTGCCAGTAGTATGCGTCAGGGGGGCGGTCAGCCCCAGCATTTT.

Ten or more counts support this clonotype. The rearrangement joins TRBV7-2 to TRBJ2-1; D is tentatively TRBD1 or TRBD2 (6 bases each). This CDR3 region has 13 residues. Trimming pared 5 bases from V and 8 bases from J, leaving 13 bases between. Germline V CDR1 and CDR2: SGHTA, FQGNSA. In DNA form, the CDR3 reads TGTGCCAGCAGCCCTTCCGGGGGCGATGAGCAGTTCTTC. Translating gives CASSPSGGDEQFF.

This clonotype occurred a few times. The J gene is TRBJ2-3, the V gene TRBV24-1; 8 bases are shared with TRBD2. In germline, CDR1 is KGHDR, CDR2 SFDVKD. V lost 7 bases, J lost 8 bases, and 7 bases stayed unmatched. The CDR3 is 13 amino acids. CDR3 residues: CATSPNGRGTQYF. The CDR3 DNA is TGTGCCACCAGCCCCAACGGGAGGGGTACGCAGTATTTT.

This clonotype was seen a few times. The chain employs TRBV2 and TRBJ2-3; D is unclear. The CDR3 has 12 residues. Germline V lookup: CDR1 SNHLY, CDR2 FYNNEI. V lost 4 bases and J 6 bases, leaving 8 bases between the germline ends. The CDR3 is CASSGARDTQYF. CDR3 sequence (DNA): TGTGCCAGCAGTGGGGCACGGGATACGCAGTATTTT.

This rearrangement joins TRBV29-1 to TRBJ2-3, with D tentatively TRBD1 (6 bases). Deletions cut 2 bases from V and 6 bases from J, with 12 bases between. The CDR3 loop spans 13 amino acids. Germline CDR1 is SQVTM and CDR2 is ANQGSEA. The CDR3 region is CSVEPLGGDTQYF. The CDR3 DNA reads TGCAGCGTTGAACCGCTAGGGGGTGATACGCAGTATTTT.

This clonotype was counted only a few times. This chain links TRBV2 with TRBJ2-3, with D unresolved. The CDR3 covers 11 residues. From germline, CDR1 is SNHLY and CDR2 FYNNEI. Trimming shortened V by 7 bases and J by 2 bases, and 4 bases separated the two germline ends. The CDR3 spells CASTYTDTQYF. The CDR3 region has the DNA TGTGCCAGCACATACACAGATACGCAGTATTTT.

This chain joins TRBV5-5 and TRBJ2-1; either TRBD1 or TRBD2 may fit D (6 bases each). Looked up from germline, CDR1 is SGHKS and CDR2 is YYEKEE (reference sequence). V lost 4 bases and J lost 9, with 17 bases in between. The CDR3 extends over 14 amino acids. CDR3 region: CASSLVTGTAEQFF. Written as DNA, the CDR3 is TGTGCCAGCAGCCTCGTTACAGGGACTGCTGAGCAGTTCTTC. Full variable domain (outside the CDR3, taken from reference TRBV5-5 and TRBJ2-1): DAGVTQSPTHLIKTRGQQVTLRCSPISGHKSVSWYQQVLGQGPQFIFQYYEKEERGRGNFPDRFSARQFPNYSSELNVNALLLGDSALYLCASSLVTGTAEQFFGPGTRLTVL.

In this sample, this clonotype turned up many times. V is TRBV7-3 and J is TRBJ2-1, with 10 bases that match TRBD2. The CDR3 is 16 residues long. Germline values: CDR1 SGHTA, CDR2 FQGTGA. The V gene end was trimmed by 5 bases and the J gene end by 2 bases; junction bases not matched to a gene: 6. This chain's CDR3 is CASSRTSGNTYNEQFF. CDR3 DNA sequence: TGTGCCAGCAGCCGGACTAGCGGAAATACCTACAATGAGCAGTTCTTC.

The table lists this clonotype with a few counts. CDR3 coding DNA: TGTGCCAGCAGCTTTCCCGCTAGGATGAATGAGCAGTTCTTC. This translates into CASSFPARMNEQFF. The rearrangement uses TRBV7-2 and TRBJ2-1; no firm D call. Trimming removed 3 bases at V and 7 bases at J, with 13 bases between. There are 14 residues in the CDR3. Per the germline V gene, CDR1 is SGHTA and CDR2 is FQGNSA.

This chain links TRBV4-3 with TRBJ1-1; D call uncertain. The CDR3 spans 14 residues. Between the trimmed V and J ends, which lost 1 base and 1 base, there was a span of 7 bases. Germline values: CDR1 LGHNA, CDR2 YSLEER. The CDR3 protein is CASSQVAGNTEAFF. The CDR3 nucleotides are TGCGCCAGCAGCCAAGTGGCAGGGAACACTGAAGCTTTCTTT.

The chain joins TRBV19 to TRBJ2-7, with TRBD1 identical over 12 bases. The V and J ends lost 4 bases and 2 bases, in that order; junction bases with no gene match: 3. The CDR3 sequence is 15 residues long. Germline CDR1 reads LNHDA; CDR2 reads SQIVND (reference sequence). CDR3 residues: CASSTRDRGPYEQYF. The CDR3 DNA is TGTGCCAGTAGTACCCGGGACAGGGGGCCCTACGAGCAGTACTTC.

This clonotype was counted a few times. The chain uses TRBV7-8 and TRBJ2-4; D is uncertain. Between the trimmed V and J ends, which lost 0 bases and 2 bases, there was a span of 11 bases. Germline V lookup: CDR1 SGHVS, CDR2 FQNEAQ. This CDR3 is 16 amino acids long. The CDR3 nucleotides are TGTGCCAGCAGCTTAGCCGGTGGAGCCACCAAAAACATTCAGTACTTC. It yields the protein CASSLAGGATKNIQYF.

This clonotype was observed a handful of times. V is TRBV14 and J is TRBJ2-6; the D is unclear. Trimming took off 4 bases at V and 0 bases at J, with 1 base between the two ends. The CDR3 spans 13 residues. CDR1 is SGHDN and CDR2 is FVKESK in the germline V gene. The CDR3 loop reads CASSPSGANVLTF. CDR3 in DNA: TGTGCCAGCAGCCCCTCTGGGGCCAACGTCCTGACTTTC.

The V gene is TRBV10-3, the J gene TRBJ2-7; 11 bases line up with TRBD1. Germline CDR1 is ENHRY and CDR2 is SYGVKD. This CDR3 comprises 14 residues. J gave up 5 bases and V 8 bases, and 8 bases lay outside the gene matches. Written as DNA, the CDR3 is TGTGCCATCTCCGAGGGGGGACAGGGGGACGAGCAGTACTTC. Translation gives CAISEGGQGDEQYF.

The rearrangement uses TRBV7-2 and TRBJ2-3, with 8 bases that match TRBD1. Germline CDR1 and CDR2: SGHTA and FQGNSA. The CDR3 is made up of 14 amino acids. V trimming: 1 base; J trimming: 4 bases; junction bases outside the gene matches: 1. The DNA of the CDR3 is TGTGCCAGCAGCTTAGGGACAGGGTCAGATACGCAGTATTTT. Its protein product is CASSLGTGSDTQYF.

In its sample, this clonotype was seen once. The chain joins TRBV18 to TRBJ2-7; maybe TRBD1 (6 bases). The CDR3 is 16 residues long. Germline-derived CDR1 and CDR2 are KGHSH and LQKENI. V lost 0 bases and J lost 2, with 14 bases in between. The CDR3 DNA sequence: TGTGCCAGCTCACCACCTCTGTCCAGGGACACCTACGAGCAGTACTTC. Protein sequence: CASSPPLSRDTYEQYF.